This T cell receptor (beta chain) was captured in a study of metastatic and nonmetastatic thyroid tumors. Thyroid surgery was preceded by no treatment in any patient. The germline V gene encodes CDR1 SQVTM and CDR2 ANQGSEA. The CDR3 extends over 14 amino acids. V dropped 6 bases and J dropped 2 bases, with 14 bases sitting between them. TCRdb reanalyzed the PCR reads with MiXCR. This table holds tens of thousands of clones, roughly 25% found once. This clone was recorded many times. The TCR originated in a female donor with papillary thyroid cancer or a benign thyroid nodule (not recorded which). Some clones in this sample may be carry-over from other donors' samples. Sequenced: blood. The V gene is TRBV29-1, the J gene TRBJ1-3; TRBD1 is a possible D gene (5 bases). The CDR3 reads CSVSDSVTGNTIYF. As DNA, the CDR3 is TGCAGCGTGAGCGACAGTGTAACTGGAAACACCATATATTTT. Based on the CDR3 plus reference TRBV29-1 and TRBJ1-3, the full variable domain is SAVISQKPSRDICQRGTSLTIQCQVDSQVTMMFWYRQQPGQSLTLIATANQGSEATYESGFVIDKFPISRPNLTFSTLTVSNMSPEDSSIYLCSVSDSVTGNTIYFGEGSWLTVV.